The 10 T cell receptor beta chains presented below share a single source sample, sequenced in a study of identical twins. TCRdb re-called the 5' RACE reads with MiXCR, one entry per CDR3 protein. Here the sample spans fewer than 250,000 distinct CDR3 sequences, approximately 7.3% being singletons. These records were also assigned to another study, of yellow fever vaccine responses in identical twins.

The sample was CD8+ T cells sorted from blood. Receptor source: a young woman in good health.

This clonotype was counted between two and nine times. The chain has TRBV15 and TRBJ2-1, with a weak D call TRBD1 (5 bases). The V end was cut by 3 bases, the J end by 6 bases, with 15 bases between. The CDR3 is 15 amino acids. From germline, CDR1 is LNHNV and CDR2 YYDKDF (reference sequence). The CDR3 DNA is TGTGCCACCAGCAGTGTTTTTTCAGGGTTCAATGAGCAGTTCTTC. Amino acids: CATSSVFSGFNEQFF.

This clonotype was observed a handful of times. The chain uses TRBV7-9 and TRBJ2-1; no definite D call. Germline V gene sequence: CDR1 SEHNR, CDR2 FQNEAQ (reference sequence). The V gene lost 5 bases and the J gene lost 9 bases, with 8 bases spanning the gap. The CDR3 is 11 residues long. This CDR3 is CASSRMVEQFF. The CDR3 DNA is TGTGCCAGCAGCCGTATGGTTGAGCAGTTCTTC.

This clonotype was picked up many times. The CDR3 DNA is TGCAGCGTTGAATTCCGGGACAATGAGCAGTTCTTC. This gives the protein CSVEFRDNEQFF. This sequence joins TRBV29-1 and TRBJ2-1, with D unclear. This CDR3 region has 12 residues. From germline, CDR1 is SQVTM and CDR2 ANQGSEA. Between the trimmed V and J ends, which lost 2 bases and 5 bases, there was a span of 7 bases.

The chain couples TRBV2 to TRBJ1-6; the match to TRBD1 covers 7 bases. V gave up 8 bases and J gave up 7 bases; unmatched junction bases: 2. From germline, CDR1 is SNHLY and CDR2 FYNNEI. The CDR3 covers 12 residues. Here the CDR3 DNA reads TGTGCCAGCGGGACAGACAATTCACCCCTCCACTTT. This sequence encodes CASGTDNSPLHF.

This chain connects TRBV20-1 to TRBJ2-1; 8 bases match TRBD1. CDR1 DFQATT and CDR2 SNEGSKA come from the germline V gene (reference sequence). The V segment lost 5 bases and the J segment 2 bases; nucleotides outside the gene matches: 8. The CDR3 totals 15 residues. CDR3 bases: TGCAGTGCTCTGATGGACAGGGATCCCTACAATGAGCAGTTCTTC. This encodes CSALMDRDPYNEQFF.

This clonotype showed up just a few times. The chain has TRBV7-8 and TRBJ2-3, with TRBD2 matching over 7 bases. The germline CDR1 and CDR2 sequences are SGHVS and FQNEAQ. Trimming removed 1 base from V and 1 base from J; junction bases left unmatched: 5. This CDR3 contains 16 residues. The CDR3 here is CASSLGPAGGTDTQYF. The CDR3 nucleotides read TGTGCCAGCAGCTTAGGTCCGGCGGGGGGCACAGATACGCAGTATTTT.

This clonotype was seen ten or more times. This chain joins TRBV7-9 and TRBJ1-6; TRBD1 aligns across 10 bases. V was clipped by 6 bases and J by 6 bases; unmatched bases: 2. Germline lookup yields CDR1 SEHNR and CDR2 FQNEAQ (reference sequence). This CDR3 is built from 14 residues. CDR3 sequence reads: CASRRTGGNSPLHF. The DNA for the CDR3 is TGTGCCAGCAGACGGACAGGGGGTAATTCACCCCTCCACTTT.

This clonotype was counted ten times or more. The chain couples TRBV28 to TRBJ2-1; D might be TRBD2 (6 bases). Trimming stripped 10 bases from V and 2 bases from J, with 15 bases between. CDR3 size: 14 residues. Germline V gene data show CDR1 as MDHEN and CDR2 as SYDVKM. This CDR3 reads CAIKLAATYNEQFF. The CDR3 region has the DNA TGTGCCATCAAACTAGCAGCTACCTACAATGAGCAGTTCTTC.

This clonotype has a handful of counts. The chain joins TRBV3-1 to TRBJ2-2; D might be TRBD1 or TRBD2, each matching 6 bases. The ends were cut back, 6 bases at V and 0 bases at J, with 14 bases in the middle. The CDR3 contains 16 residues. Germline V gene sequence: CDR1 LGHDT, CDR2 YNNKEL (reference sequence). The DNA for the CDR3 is TGTGCCAGCAGTCCTGGGGGGCCCGCGAACACCGGGGAGCTGTTTTTT. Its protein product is CASSPGGPANTGELFF.

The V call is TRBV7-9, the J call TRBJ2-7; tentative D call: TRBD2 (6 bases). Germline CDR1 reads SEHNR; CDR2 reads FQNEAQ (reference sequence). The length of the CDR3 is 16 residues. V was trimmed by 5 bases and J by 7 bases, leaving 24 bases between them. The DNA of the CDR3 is TGTGCCAGCAGCCCCCCGACAAGCGGGCTCTTGGAGGAGCAGTACTTC. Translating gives CASSPPTSGLLEEQYF. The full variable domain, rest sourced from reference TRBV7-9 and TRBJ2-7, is DTGVSQNPRHKITKRGQNVTFRCDPISEHNRLYWYRQTLGQGPEFLTYFQNEAQLEKSRLLSDRFSAERPKGSFSTLEIQRTEQGDSAMYLCASSPPTSGLLEEQYFGPGTRLTVT.